This TCR beta chain was observed in a study of T cells in Graves' hyperthyroidism and ophthalmopathy (dated by TCRdb to the late 2010s). For context, the study as a whole: Peripheral blood samples were taken at initial diagnosis, before any treatment was given. An independent validation cohort of under 20 hyperthyroidism patients and approximately 17 patients who later progressed to ophthalmopathy tested prospective prediction of ophthalmopathy. After sampling, hyperthyroidism patients received methimazole starting at 30 mg daily, and ophthalmopathy patients received high-dose intravenous methylprednisolone. The study also compared thyroid tissue and blood T-cell repertoires from roughly six Graves' hyperthyroidism patients. The approximately 100 discovery patients were randomly divided into training and test sets at a 7:3 ratio. To identify TCR V-J signatures that set the groups apart, the researchers used a discovery cohort of 90 to 100 patients, made up of 40 to 45 with Graves' ophthalmopathy and 57 with stable Graves' hyperthyroidism. According to the paper, TCR Vbeta CDR3 sequencing was carried out on some 140 peripheral blood samples, which came from fewer than 50 ophthalmopathy, about 75 hyperthyroidism and roughly 17 progressor patients.

Stable Graves' hyperthyroidism was defined as no progression to ophthalmopathy during 18 months of follow-up. Hyperthyroidism patients were newly diagnosed, with disease duration under 2 months, and aged 18 to 65 years. The study excluded patients with uncontrolled infections, other autoimmune diseases, pregnancy or lactation. Diagnoses were based on clinical symptoms, serum thyroxine and TRAb, thyroid ultrasound and orbital computed tomography. PBMCs were isolated from 7.5 to 10 ml of fresh peripheral blood by Ficoll-Paque density gradient centrifugation. Total RNA was extracted with Trizol reagent, and quality was checked on an Agilent 2100 Bioanalyzer. The TCR beta CDR3 regions were amplified from RNA transcripts. A first-round RT-PCR of the TCR CDR3 used the HTBI primer set with the Qiagen OneStep RT-PCR kit. Libraries were constructed in a second round of multiplex PCR, after which size selection and purification were performed. The libraries were sequenced on an Illumina HiSeq2000 using paired-end 100 bp reads. In the paper's pipeline: SOAPnuke was used to process the raw data, removing reads that contained adapters or uncalled bases, had a mean Phred below 15, or lacked an exact match to the constant primer or identifier. COPE v1.2.5 was used to merge high-quality paired reads, and clonotypes were defined as unique nucleotide sequences. MiTCR v1.1 was used to align clonotypes to the IMGT TRBV, TRBD and TRBJ reference segments. Analysis was restricted to V-J combinations with a frequency above 0.0001, which covered roughly 99% of repertoires. A TCS score was defined as the ratio of F50 (clonal expansion) to E x V (chaos), with BLOSUM62-based TCRdist applied between CDR3 peptides within each V-J. Welch's t-statistics and random forest reduced roughly 530 V-J features to 10 to 15, which were used in a naive Bayes classifier (R e1071). Using fastp at Q25 and MiXCR, TCRdb reprocessed the public reads and kept productive beta chains. Entries are consolidated by CDR3 protein sequence, retaining the most common genes and DNA. TCRdb, not the original authors, processed these V and J calls. Here the sample has about 380,000 distinct CDR3 sequences; around 14% occur a single time. Approximately 9.9% of the sample is in the top ten clones.

Results and caveats for the whole study, not just this receptor: No statistical method was used to fix the sample size in advance, and group allocation was not hidden from the investigators. A 13 V-J signature model separated ophthalmopathy from stable hyperthyroidism, with 87.88% sensitivity and roughly 81% specificity in cross-validation and 80%/75% in testing. Most expanded thyroid clonotypes (frequency above 0.001) were also detected in blood, a finding suggesting that blood repertoires may reflect thyroid immune responses. During validation, the model predicted progression to ophthalmopathy a median of approximately 7 months ahead of onset, with around 71% sensitivity and 72% to 85% specificity.

In this sample, this clonotype turned up many times. The target of this receptor is not known. No base quality information exists; no much larger clone differs at one position. The sequencing sample was made of blood. The receptor's source is a woman aged 55-69 years with Graves' hyperthyroidism.

The CDR3 sequence is CASGHWTGYKRTQYF. The DNA reads TGTGCCAGCGGACACTGGACAGGATACAAGAGAACCCAGTACTTC. Rearrangement joined TRBV11-1 to TRBJ2-5, and 7 bases in between align with TRBD1. CDR3 length: 15 amino acids, cysteine to phenylalanine. Only the CDR3 part of the read is kept: 45 bases, read in frame from the first base. Based on the germline V gene (reference sequence), the CDR1 and CDR2 sequences are SGHAT and FQDESV. V is pruned by 8 bases and J by 8 bases, leaving 17 bases of the junction without a gene match.